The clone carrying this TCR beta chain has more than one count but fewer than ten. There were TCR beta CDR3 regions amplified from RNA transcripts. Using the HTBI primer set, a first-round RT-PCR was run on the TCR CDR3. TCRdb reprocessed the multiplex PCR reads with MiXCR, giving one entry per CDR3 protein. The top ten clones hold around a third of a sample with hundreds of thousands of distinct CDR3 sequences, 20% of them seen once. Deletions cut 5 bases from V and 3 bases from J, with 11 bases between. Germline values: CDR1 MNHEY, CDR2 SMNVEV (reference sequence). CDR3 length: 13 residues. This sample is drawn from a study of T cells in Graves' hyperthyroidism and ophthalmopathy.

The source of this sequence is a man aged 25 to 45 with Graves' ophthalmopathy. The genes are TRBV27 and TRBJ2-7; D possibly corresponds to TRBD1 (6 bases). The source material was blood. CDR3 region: CASSPQGFYEQYF. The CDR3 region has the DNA TGTGCCAGCAGTCCACAGGGTTTCTACGAGCAGTACTTC.